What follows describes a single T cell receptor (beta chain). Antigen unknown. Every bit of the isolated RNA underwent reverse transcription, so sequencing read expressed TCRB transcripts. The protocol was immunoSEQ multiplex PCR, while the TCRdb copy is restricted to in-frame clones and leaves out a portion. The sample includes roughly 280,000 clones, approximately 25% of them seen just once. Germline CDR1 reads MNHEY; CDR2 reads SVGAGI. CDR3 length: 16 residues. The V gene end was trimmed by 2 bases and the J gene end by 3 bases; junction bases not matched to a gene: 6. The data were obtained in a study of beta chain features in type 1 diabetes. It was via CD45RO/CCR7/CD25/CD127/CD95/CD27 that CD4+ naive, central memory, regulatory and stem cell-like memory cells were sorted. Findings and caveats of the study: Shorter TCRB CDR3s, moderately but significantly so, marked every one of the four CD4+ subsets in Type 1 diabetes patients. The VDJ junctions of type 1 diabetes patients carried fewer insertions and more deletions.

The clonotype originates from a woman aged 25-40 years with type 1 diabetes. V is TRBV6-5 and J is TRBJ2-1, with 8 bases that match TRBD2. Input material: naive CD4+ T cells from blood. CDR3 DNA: TGTGCCAGCAGTTACGACACTAGCGGAGTCTACAATGAGCAGTTCTTC. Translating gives CASSYDTSGVYNEQFF.